The clone carrying this T cell receptor (beta chain) was counted only a few times. What it binds is unknown. This sample is drawn from a study of beta chain features in type 1 diabetes. Study-level points and caveats: Researchers report that Type 1 diabetes patients had moderately but significantly shorter TCRB CDR3s across all four CD4+ subsets. The study notes PCR might favor shorter templates equally in patients and controls.

The entirety of the isolated RNA underwent reverse transcription, so expressed TCRB transcripts were sequenced. TCRdb's table, derived via immunoSEQ multiplex PCR, lists solely in-frame clones and lacks some. The table lists around 430,000 clones, about 30% of them singletons, with 0.05% to 0.065% in the top ten. One heparinised draw, averaging around 120 mL, was taken per donor. Cell sorting via CD45RO/CCR7/CD25/CD127/CD95/CD27 was performed to obtain CD4+ naive, central memory, regulatory and stem cell-like memory cells. Material: naive CD4+ T cells from blood. This TCR derives from a man aged 18 to 29 in good health.

The CDR3: CAWSVGLVQPQHF. As DNA, the CDR3 is TGTGCCTGGAGTGTAGGCCTGGTGCAGCCCCAGCATTTT. V and J are TRBV30 and TRBJ1-5; D is undetermined. This CDR3 comprises 13 residues. The germline gives CDR1 GTSNPN, CDR2 SVGIG (reference sequence). V lost 0 bases to trimming and J lost 7 bases, with 10 bases between them.